The sequence of this T cell receptor beta chain was determined in a study of cytomegalovirus exposure and HLA in healthy donors (dated by TCRdb to the late 2010s). Some background on the complete study: An earlier analysis of around 600 of the donors reported more than 250 Gb of sequence data and some 100 million unique TCR beta sequences from roughly 200 million T cells. Several DR-DQ haplotypes were handled as single units for association and clustering, since linkage in the cohort was strong. The T cell repertoires of 666 subjects were profiled by immunosequencing and related to cytomegalovirus serostatus. Among roughly 370 genotyped donors of the cohort, an average of 235,054 unique TCR beta nucleotide sequences were sequenced per donor, roughly a sixth of them non-productive. All discovery cohort repertoires had been generated on a single sequencing platform. Alongside the repertoire data, information on donor age, sex, ethnicity and CMV serostatus was compiled. A later analysis re-analyzed previously published TCR beta repertoires from 550 to 700 donors and added high-resolution HLA genotyping to study TCR occurrence patterns. Roughly 300 gigabases of sequencing data and 75 million to 85 million unique TCR sequences made up an early release that covered about 640 HLA-typed donors. The aim of the study was to test whether cataloging public T cell receptors could identify signatures of past pathogen exposure. In addition to the first cohort of several hundred subjects, a separate validation cohort of approximately 120 different subjects was used. Typing coverage varied by locus: about 620-630 donors for A, B, C, DRB1 and DQB1; approximately 520 for DQA1; 600 to 610 for DPA1; around 450 for DPB1. A later genetic analysis used genome-wide SNP genotypes for about 60% of the roughly 700 donors, treating that subset as a discovery cohort. The genetic ancestry cluster associated with self-reported Caucasian donors included roughly four fifths of the roughly 400 genotyped donors. To predict cytomegalovirus infection status, the study brought together high-throughput TCR immunosequencing, statistical association of individual TCRs with disease status, and machine learning. Both class I and class II loci were covered by HLA typing, at four-digit resolution. To decide whether each TCR beta V gene segment behaved as functional or pseudogenic, an earlier analysis of approximately 590 of the donors relied on high-throughput TCR beta sequencing. In the later analysis, no new phenotypic data were used to find candidate immune exposures; instead, reliance was placed on TCR beta sequences and their occurrence across donors.

This clone was observed a few times. Its antigen is not yet known. Base qualities are not at hand, and no much larger clone is one base apart. The CDR1 and CDR2 encoded by the germline V gene are MDHEN and SYDVKM. The junction shows trimming of 0 bases on V and 9 bases on J, plus 14 bases between the germline ends. The CDR3 has 15 amino acids, counting the end cysteine and phenylalanine. Just the 45-base CDR3 DNA is kept, in frame starting at base 1. Study-wide conclusions, independent of this receptor: At a false discovery rate of 0.05, a later analysis linked about 16,000 TCR beta sequences to specific HLA alleles. A further reported finding was that TCR beta sequences accurately predicted the HLA-A and HLA-B alleles for most subjects in the first cohort. Compared with equally common non-associated chains, HLA-associated TCR beta chains in a later analysis were more clonally expanded and had lower generation probabilities. A later genetic analysis reported fewer N-insertions in productive TCRs among donors in an Asian-associated ancestry cluster than the roughly 700-donor mean. The classifier was reported to diagnose cytomegalovirus status with high specificity and sensitivity in both the original and validation cohorts. Some IMGT-functional V segments, including TRBV6-2 and TRBV6-3, could not be told apart with the 87-base-pair reads, so those segments were excluded. In an earlier analysis of more than 450 of the donors, most TCR beta V segments were observed in productive rearrangements about 87% or about 30% of the time, broadly matching IMGT annotations. This cohort had only TCR beta chains sequenced, and the lack of alpha or paired-chain data limited which features could be detected. Strong co-occurrence of HLA alleles, especially DR and DQ, made assigning TCR associations to individual alleles difficult. A cluster of highly shared sequence variants was judged likely to be a technical artifact of the sequencing pipeline. In a later analysis, most CMV-associated TCR beta chains were found to appear HLA-restricted, with HLA associations seemingly driven largely by CMV exposure. In a later analysis, several top co-occurrence clusters were reported to appear linked to parvovirus B19, influenza, CMV and Epstein-Barr virus. It was suggested by the authors that the approach could potentially be generalized to other disease states and immunological phenotypes. Sequencing depth was assumed to be roughly uniform across donors in the presence/absence analyses, though that assumption may not hold. The study listed approximately 150 TCR beta chains as associated with cytomegalovirus. Across donors, most TCR sequences were observed very rarely, whereas some public TCRs were present in many individuals. Linkage disequilibrium might explain the correlated functional status among segregating V segments, but an unknown experimental factor could not be ruled out. Immune exposure information for the cohort was limited to CMV serostatus. An association between a missense DCLRE1C variant and V-gene and J-gene trimming of TCR beta chains was found in a later genetic analysis and replicated in an independent cohort. In a later analysis, TCR association rates were found to vary across HLA loci, with the most associated TCRs seen for DRB1 alleles and the fewest for HLA-C alleles. In vitro tests confirmed that a few of the cytomegalovirus-associated TCR beta chains recognize cytomegalovirus antigens. Because HLA typing was missing for some donors at each locus, association tests included only the typed subset. Because counts were too low, roughly 18 rarely observed V segments, including chromosome 9 orphons, were left out of the earlier analysis of 587 of the donors.

Library creation used the immunoSEQ multiplex PCR assay. For the multiplex PCR, a mixture combining 60 forward primers for TCR Vbeta segments and 13 reverse primers for TCR Jbeta segments was used. Amplification of the CDR3 region of rearranged TCR beta genes was performed with a multiplex PCR assay on genomic DNA. The Illumina HiSeq System was used to sequence the amplified TCR beta libraries as 87-base-pair reads. The original methods were these. In a later analysis, tens of millions of unique TCR beta chains were counted across the approximately 640 repertoires, and roughly 11 million of these chains were shared by at least two donors. Raw reads were error-corrected and collapsed into unique sequences by a nearest-neighbor algorithm in which closely related sequences were merged to remove PCR and sequencing errors. To assign V, D and J gene segments, CDR3 sequences were aligned to IMGT reference sequences. For a sequence to be retained, a match of at least six nucleotides was required to both a V gene segment and a J gene segment. A rearrangement counted as productive if the CDR3 had no stop codons and remained in frame with V and J, and every other rearrangement counted as non-productive. CDR3 was defined by IMGT convention, running from the second conserved V-encoded cysteine to the conserved J-encoded phenylalanine. In an earlier analysis of 587 of the donors, sequences lacking an unambiguous match to a single V gene segment were excluded. An earlier analysis of several hundred of the donors called V segments functional above 56.7% productive rearrangements and segregating when the between-donor standard deviation exceeded 5%. A statistical classification framework was developed to diagnose cytomegalovirus status using the catalog of TCR beta chain sequences. In a later analysis, TCR nucleotide sequences were compared against IMGT/GENE-DB human TR gene sequences so that V and J genes could be assigned. In a later analysis, CDR3 sequences and most-parsimonious VDJ recombination scenarios were assigned using the TCRdist pipeline. In a later analysis, each TCR beta chain was defined by its CDR3 amino acid sequence together with its V-gene family, and reads without a unique V-gene family were excluded. In a later analysis, 450 to 600 highly shared, low-generation-probability nucleotide sequences were removed to address suspected cross-contamination and a sequencing artifact. In a later analysis, a clonal expansion index for each public chain was calculated from normalized within-repertoire ranks of inferred template counts. Generation probabilities in a later analysis came from a VDJ recombination model fitted to out-of-frame rearrangements, and those results were checked against IGoR. In a later analysis, TCR-TCR, TCR-HLA and TCR-CMV co-occurrence was scored with hypergeometric tests, and a repertoire-size bias correction was applied to TCR pairs. False discovery rates were estimated in a later analysis by permuting HLA or CMV assignments 20 times. In a later analysis, co-occurring TCRs were grouped with DBSCAN, and TCRdist sequence similarity was added when clustering was performed within HLA-allele-positive subsets. Repertoires with fewer than 30,000 or more than 120,000 public chains, plus five repertoires with anomalous nucleotide sharing, were excluded from co-occurrence clustering. Imported from immuneACCESS, the table was reduced by TCRdb to in-frame sequences with V and J called. These copies leave out some clones; in studies compared against another copy, an unresolved V gene accounts for under half, and the cause of the remainder is not known. V, J and clone size derive from that table, while D and trimming were established from the DNA sequence. Within this sample are more than 100,000 clones, with roughly 80% of them counted one time only. The ten largest clones add up to over 4% of the sample.

The cohort consisted of 666 healthy bone marrow donors. At the time of sampling, every cohort member was nominally healthy, though immune exposures that went unrecorded were likely present. The donor was CMV seropositive and belonged to the group of over 250 seropositive cohort members. Each donor provided a peripheral blood sample, and peripheral blood mononuclear cells were used for TCR beta sequencing. Genomic DNA was extracted from the blood cell samples with the Qiagen DNeasy Blood Extraction Kit. This sequence originates from a man aged 50 to 59 in good health and CMV-seropositive. The chain is encoded by TRBV28 joined to TRBJ2-2; TRBD2 might be the D gene, on 6 matching bases. The sequenced material came from PBMCs. CDR3 region: CASSLWAVGSRELFF. The nucleotide sequence is given as TGTGCCAGCAGTTTATGGGCAGTCGGGAGCCGGGAGCTGTTTTTT. Here the CDR3 is joined to the reference TRBV28 and TRBJ2-2 genes, and the full variable domain is: DVKVTQSSRYLVKRTGEKVFLECVQDMDHENMFWYRQDPGLGLRLIYFSYDVKMKEKGDIPEGYSVSREKKERFSLILESASTNQTSMYLCASSLWAVGSRELFFGEGSRLTVL.